The text below deals with one TCR beta chain. With a J-beta primer mix and a sample-barcoded 5' primer, a second PCR ran 7 to 11 cycles. TCRdb processed the 5' RACE reads anew with MiXCR; each CDR3 protein has one entry. The profile shows about 580,000 distinct CDR3 sequences, roughly 43% of them singletons. This entry is derived from a study of blood T cells in healthy people across ages. Germline V gene lookup returns CDR1 SGHRS and CDR2 YFSETQ. Trimming at V came to 3 bases and at J to 8 bases, leaving 6 bases not matched to a gene. The CDR3 totals 14 residues. The chain employs TRBV5-1 and TRBJ2-1; 9 bases are shared with TRBD1. The TCR originated in a man older than 75 in good health. What was sequenced was blood. CDR3 protein: CASSSGTGFHEQFF. In DNA, the CDR3 is TGCGCCAGCAGCTCCGGGACAGGGTTTCATGAGCAGTTCTTC.